The TCR beta chain described here comes from a study of T-cell memory formation after mild COVID-19. Overall study results and limits: Among CD4+ contracting clones, most were CM and EM, and CD8+ ones EMRA. Clones contracting day 15 to 85 were balanced CD4/CD8; later expanders leaned CD4+.

After 5'RACE with constant-segment primers, TCR alpha and TCR beta cDNA libraries carrying sample barcodes and UMIs were obtained. TCRdb re-called the 5' RACE reads through MiXCR, storing one row per CDR3 protein. This table has some 200,000 distinct CDR3 sequences, just over 9.5% appearing once. On this clonotype itself: Its specificity is unknown.

Material for sequencing was PBMCs or a T cell subset sorted from them (not recorded which). This receptor was obtained from a man younger than 35 who had mild COVID-19 (a few samples of this study predate the infection). Cell type and time point are not known.

The CDR3: CASSSPGLAGGGELFF. Here the CDR3 DNA reads TGTGCCAGCAGCAGCCCCGGACTAGCGGGGGGCGGGGAGCTGTTTTTT. The chain recombines TRBV21-1 with TRBJ2-2; whether TRBD2, the table's D call, matches the DNA was not checked. TRBV21-1 is annotated as a pseudogene. This CDR3 is built from 16 residues.